The 20 T cell receptor beta chains given below trace back to one sample, sequenced in a study of vaccination and CD4 T cells after COVID-19 (dated 2022 in TCRdb). Interpreted using the paper, the treatment or condition label stands for: approximately 9-day PBMC culture with coronavirus spike peptide pools or control peptides (ViraFEST assay). The library came from PCR. This sample was sequenced with an Illumina iSeq 100. TCR sequencing of DNA from cultured CD4+ T cells used the Oncomine TCR Beta short-read assay at the Johns Hopkins FTIC core. Through fastp at Q25 and MiXCR, TCRdb rebuilt clones from the public reads, retaining in-frame beta chains. Each entry merges the rows of one CDR3 protein and shows their most common DNA and genes. This sample holds about 12,000 distinct CDR3 sequences; roughly 60% were observed only once. The ten largest account for about an eighth of the sample. No antigen is known for these receptors.

Source material: CD4+ T cells from blood, cultured in vitro. These receptors all stem from a human donor who had recovered from COVID-19.

V usage is TRBV7-8 and J usage is TRBJ2-3; 9 nucleotides align to TRBD2. CDR3 size: 15 residues. Germline trimming cut 5 bases from V and 1 base from J; bases unmatched to any gene: 4. Germline V CDR1 and CDR2: SGHVS, FQNEAQ. CDR3 protein: CASSVGLAGTDTQYF. CDR3 nucleotides: TGTGCCAGCAGCGTGGGACTAGCTGGCACAGATACGCAGTATTTT. Full variable domain (rest looked up from reference TRBV7-8 and TRBJ2-3): GAGVSQSPRYKVAKRGQDVALRCDPISGHVSLFWYQQALGQGPEFLTYFQNEAQLDKSGLPSDRFFAERPEGSVSTLKIQRTQQEDSAVYLCASSVGLAGTDTQYFGPGTRLTVL.

The chain links TRBV7-3 to TRBJ2-5, with 11 bases lining up with TRBD1. Germline lookup yields CDR1 SGHTA and CDR2 FQGTGA. Unmatched junction bases numbered 1, after V lost 2 bases and J lost 2 bases. The CDR3 is 15 residues long. This CDR3 reads CASSLGTGGQETQYF. As DNA, the CDR3 is TGTGCCAGCAGCTTAGGGACAGGGGGTCAAGAGACCCAGTACTTC.

The V call is TRBV15, the J call TRBJ2-7, with a possible D match to TRBD2 (6 bases). This CDR3 region has 15 residues. Trimming removed 0 bases at V and 5 bases at J, with 14 bases between. The germline V gene has CDR1 LNHNV and CDR2 YYDKDF (reference sequence). As DNA, the CDR3 is TGTGCCACCAGCAGAGATCAGGAGGGGCCGGACGAGCAGTACTTC. This translates into CATSRDQEGPDEQYF.

This clonotype was seen a few times. The chain employs TRBV21-1 and TRBJ1-5. TRBV21-1 is a pseudogene segment. The CDR3 loop spans 18 amino acids. CDR3 in amino acids: CASSKDGGDVEANQPQHF. Written as DNA, the CDR3 is TGTGCCAGCAGCAAGGATGGTGGCGACGTTGAAGCCAATCAGCCCCAGCATTTT.

This clonotype was observed a single time. This CDR3 reads CASSPDGRVYNSPLHF. CDR3 in DNA: TGTGCCAGCAGCCCAGATGGACGGGTCTATAATTCACCCCTCCACTTT. The rearrangement links TRBV7-3 to TRBJ1-6; no firm D call. The CDR3 runs to 16 residues. The V end lost 5 bases, the J end lost 3 bases, and 14 bases lay between the germline ends. Germline-derived CDR1 and CDR2 are SGHTA and FQGTGA. The complete variable domain, with remaining parts taken from reference TRBV7-3 and TRBJ1-6, reads GAGVSQTPSNKVTEKGKYVELRCDPISGHTALYWYRQSLGQGPEFLIYFQGTGAADDSGLPNDRFFAVRPEGSVSTLKIQRTERGDSAVYLCASSPDGRVYNSPLHFGNGTRLTVT.

This clonotype was counted between two and nine times. V is TRBV12-3 or TRBV12-4 and J is TRBJ1-5; possibly TRBD1 for D (6 bases). This CDR3 is built from 15 residues. Trimming pared 4 bases from V and 3 bases from J, leaving 13 bases between. The CDR3 region has the DNA TGTGCCAGCAGTTATGGACAGTTCCCCAATCAGCCCCAGCATTTT. Amino acid sequence: CASSYGQFPNQPQHF.

Notes on this clonotype: One end of the junction does not line up with germline, which may come from a read error. This chain connects TRBV5-3 to TRBJ2-1, with 8 nucleotides matching TRBD2. TRBV5-3 is labeled an ORF, and its function is uncertain. The CDR3 loop spans 14 amino acids. This chain's CDR3 is CASSLLAGYGEQFF. CDR3 coding DNA: TGTGCCAGCAGCTTATTAGCGGGATACGGAGAGCAGTTCTTC.

V is TRBV7-9 and J is TRBJ2-1, with TRBD2 matching over 13 bases. The germline V gene has CDR1 SEHNR and CDR2 FQNEAQ (reference sequence). This CDR3 region has 16 residues. Germline trimming cut 4 bases from V and 6 bases from J; bases unmatched to any gene: 6. The CDR3 loop reads CASSSRLAGGPNEQFF. Written as DNA, the CDR3 is TGTGCCAGCAGCTCAAGACTAGCGGGAGGACCCAATGAGCAGTTCTTC.

The chain joins TRBV2 to TRBJ2-7; D ambiguous. The CDR3 sequence is 12 residues long. CDR1 is SNHLY, CDR2 FYNNEI, per germline. V lost 2 bases to trimming and J lost 2 bases, with 4 bases between them. CDR3 in DNA: TGTGCCAGCAGTGAACTTACCTACGAGCAGTACTTC. Residues: CASSELTYEQYF.

The V and J genes are TRBV5-6 and TRBJ1-2, with a weak D call TRBD1 (6 bases). V shed 0 bases and J shed 2 bases, with 11 bases lying between them. The CDR3 contains 15 residues. Per germline, CDR1 SGHDT and CDR2 YYEEEE. The CDR3 nucleotides are TGTGCCAGCAGCTTGGCCAGGGGAAAGAACTATGGCTACACCTTC. Protein sequence: CASSLARGKNYGYTF.

The chain links TRBV4-1 to TRBJ2-4; D is tentatively TRBD1 or TRBD2 (6 bases each). CDR3 size: 16 residues. Trimming took off 1 base at V and 6 bases at J, with 16 bases between the two ends. Per the germline V gene, CDR1 is MGHRA and CDR2 is YSYEKL. As DNA, the CDR3 is TGCGCCAGCAGCCAAGCCCCCCCCGGGGGCAGAAACATTCAGTACTTC. The encoded protein is CASSQAPPGGRNIQYF.

About this clonotype: At one of its ends the junction is not consistent with the germline gene, which may arise from a read error. This CDR3 reads CASSFDRLREAQYF. For the CDR3, the DNA is TGTGCCAGCAGCTTCGACAGGTTGAGAGAGGCCCAGTACTTC. The chain carries TRBV6-1 and TRBJ2-5; D might be TRBD1 (6 bases). This CDR3 has 14 amino acids. The germline CDR1 and CDR2 sequences are MNHNS and SASEGT.

CDR3 in DNA: TGTGCCAGTAGTGACTGGGACAGGACAGATACGCAGTATTTT. Translation gives CASSDWDRTDTQYF. This chain joins TRBV19 and TRBJ2-3; 8 bases are shared with TRBD1. With V trimmed by 5 bases and J by 3 bases, 4 bases remained unmatched. Per germline, CDR1 LNHDA and CDR2 SQIVND (reference sequence). This CDR3 contains 14 residues.

The chain couples TRBV16 to TRBJ1-5; possibly TRBD1 for D (5 bases). From germline, CDR1 is KGHSY and CDR2 FQNENV. V lost 4 bases to trimming and J lost 4 bases, with 11 bases between them. This CDR3 is 14 amino acids long. Here the CDR3 DNA reads TGTGCCAGCAGCCTCAGGGTGGGTAATCAGCCCCAGCATTTT. Protein: CASSLRVGNQPQHF.

The gene calls are TRBV20-1 and TRBJ2-1; no reliable D call. The CDR3 length is 14 residues. Trimming pared 3 bases from V and 9 bases from J, leaving 18 bases between. CDR1 and CDR2 from the germline V gene are DFQATT and SNEGSKA (reference sequence). CDR3 region: CSASRAQSAGEQFF. The CDR3 DNA reads TGCAGTGCTAGTCGGGCCCAATCCGCCGGTGAGCAGTTCTTC.

The chain uses TRBV20-1 and TRBJ2-5; no clear D gene. In germline, CDR1 is DFQATT, CDR2 SNEGSKA (reference sequence). Trimming left V 3 bases short and J 0 bases short, with 5 bases between. This CDR3 has 12 amino acids. CDR3 nucleotides: TGCAGTGCTAGGGTGTACCAAGAGACCCAGTACTTC. This translates into CSARVYQETQYF.

The gene calls are TRBV10-1 and TRBJ2-7; D ambiguous. The CDR3 runs 14 residues. V dropped 0 bases and J dropped 6 bases, with 12 bases sitting between them. In germline, CDR1 is WNHNN, CDR2 SYGVQD (reference sequence). This chain's CDR3 is CASSESTEVSEQYF. CDR3 nucleotides: TGCGCCAGCAGTGAGTCGACTGAGGTCAGCGAGCAGTACTTC.

The V and J genes are TRBV7-8 and TRBJ1-6; no firm D call. Germline V CDR1 and CDR2: SGHVS, FQNEAQ. Between the trimmed V and J ends, which lost 5 bases and 7 bases, there was a span of 12 bases. The CDR3 runs to 14 residues. The CDR3 region is CASSRTQTNSPLHF. DNA for the CDR3: TGTGCCAGCAGCCGGACCCAAACAAATTCACCCCTCCACTTT.

This clonotype is a singleton in its sample. The J gene is TRBJ2-5, the V gene TRBV20-1; 14 bases match TRBD2. The germline V gene has CDR1 DFQATT and CDR2 SNEGSKA (reference sequence). With V trimmed by 6 bases and J by 0 bases, 15 bases remained unmatched. The CDR3 runs to 19 residues. CDR3 residues: CSAILPGLAGVGYQETQYF. The CDR3 DNA sequence: TGCAGTGCGATTCTACCGGGACTAGCGGGAGTCGGGTACCAAGAGACCCAGTACTTC.

CDR3 sequence: CSAYQAGEPASYTQYF. Here the CDR3 DNA reads TGCAGTGCTTATCAAGCGGGAGAGCCCGCATCGTATACGCAGTATTTT. This chain connects TRBV20-1 to TRBJ2-3; 8 positions agree with TRBD2. Germline V lookup: CDR1 DFQATT, CDR2 SNEGSKA (reference sequence). CDR3 length: 16 residues. The trim removed 5 bases at V and 7 bases at J, leaving 17 bases unmatched.